These 12 T cell receptor beta chains share one sample of origin, sequenced in a study of T cells in Graves' hyperthyroidism and ophthalmopathy. Amplification yielded TCR beta CDR3 regions, with RNA transcripts as the source. Using the HTBI primer set, a first-round RT-PCR was run on the TCR CDR3. TCRdb itself ran the multiplex PCR reads through MiXCR, one entry per CDR3 protein. The sample shows fewer than 500,000 distinct CDR3 sequences, about 15% of them seen only once. Sequencing input: blood. The receptors here all came from a man between 18 and 35 years old with Graves' ophthalmopathy.

This clonotype was seen repeatedly, ten times or more. The chain joins TRBV5-4 to TRBJ2-3; 9 bases align to TRBD2. V shed 0 bases and J 5 bases; nucleotides not matched to a gene: 7. This CDR3 comprises 16 residues. Germline V gene sequence: CDR1 SGHNT, CDR2 YYREEE (reference sequence). The CDR3 bases are TGTGCCAGCAGCTTGGGAGCGGGGGGTTTCGGAGATACGCAGTATTTT. This encodes CASSLGAGGFGDTQYF.

This clonotype was seen more than once but under ten times. This may arise from a read error, as a much more abundant clone is one base away. The chain is built from TRBV6-1 and TRBJ2-5; 9 nucleotides line up with TRBD2. Trimming took 2 bases from V and 4 from J; bases not matched to a gene: 11. The CDR3 is 17 residues long. Per the germline V gene, CDR1 is MNHNS and CDR2 is SASEGT. The CDR3 DNA is TGTGCCAGCAGTGAACGGGCTAGCGGGGCGAGGGGAGAGACCCAGTACTTC. It is translated as CASSERASGARGETQYF.

This clonotype came up many times. This chain connects TRBV6-1 to TRBJ1-2, with D perhaps matching TRBD1 (6 bases). Per germline, CDR1 MNHNS and CDR2 SASEGT. The ends were cut back, 5 bases at V and 0 bases at J, with 13 bases in the middle. The CDR3 loop spans 15 amino acids. The CDR3 DNA is TGTGCCAGCAGTCCTGGACAGACAGCTAACTATGGCTACACCTTC. This sequence encodes CASSPGQTANYGYTF.

Note on this clonotype: The junction and the germline gene differ at one end; a read error may be behind it. The V and J genes are TRBV5-5 and TRBJ2-3; D gene ambiguous. This CDR3 is 14 amino acids long. Germline loops: CDR1 SGHKS, CDR2 YYEKEE (reference sequence). The CDR3 sequence: CASSQDRGTDTQYF. As DNA, the CDR3 is TGCGCCAGCAGCCAAGACCGGGGCACAGATACGCAGTATTTT.

This clonotype appeared a few times. The chain uses TRBV9 and TRBJ2-3; either TRBD1 or TRBD2 may supply D (5 bases each). The CDR3 runs to 16 residues. Trimming shortened V by 0 bases and J by 0 bases, and 11 bases separated the two germline ends. Germline V CDR1 and CDR2: SGDLS, YYNGEE. The CDR3 DNA follows: TGTGCCAGCAGCGTAGGTCAGGGCGGGAGCACAGATACGCAGTATTTT. Translating it yields CASSVGQGGSTDTQYF.

The chain is built from TRBV4-1 and TRBJ2-1; perhaps TRBD2 as D (6 bases). Per the germline V gene, CDR1 is MGHRA and CDR2 is YSYEKL. The CDR3 has 15 amino acids. V lost 2 bases, J lost 7 bases, and 15 bases lay in between. Written as DNA, the CDR3 is TGCGCCAGCAGCCAACGGCTAGCGAGAGAGAATGAGCAGTTCTTC. This translates into CASSQRLARENEQFF.

This clonotype was counted many times. The CDR3 loop is CASSAGLGWLLQETQYF. The CDR3 nucleotides read TGTGCCAGCAGCGCGGGCCTGGGTTGGCTGCTTCAAGAGACCCAGTACTTC. The chain has TRBV11-2 and TRBJ2-5, with TRBD2 as a possible D gene (5 bases). CDR1 SGHAT and CDR2 FQNNGV come from the germline V gene. This CDR3 is 17 amino acids long. With 5 bases removed from V and 2 bases from J, the gap between germline ends came to 21 bases.

This clonotype showed up many times. CDR3 loop: CASSVVSYEQYF. The CDR3 DNA reads TGTGCCAGCAGCGTAGTCTCCTACGAGCAGTACTTC. The chain uses TRBV11-2 and TRBJ2-7; D ambiguous. This CDR3 is 12 amino acids long. CDR1 and CDR2 from the germline V gene are SGHAT and FQNNGV. V lost 5 bases, J lost 0 bases, and 5 bases lay in between.

At least ten counts were recorded for this clonotype. The chain uses TRBV6-1 and TRBJ2-7, with 10 bases that match TRBD1. The V segment lost 5 bases and the J segment 6 bases; nucleotides outside the gene matches: 7. Germline CDR1 MNHNS, CDR2 SASEGT. CDR3 length: 14 amino acids. CDR3 sequence: CASSRDRGSVEQYF. The CDR3 DNA reads as TGTGCCAGCAGTCGGGACAGGGGTTCGGTCGAGCAGTACTTC.

This clonotype was found many times. The chain couples TRBV7-8 to TRBJ2-3; 7 bases map to TRBD1. CDR1 is SGHVS, CDR2 FQNEAQ, per germline. This CDR3 region has 12 residues. The trim removed 8 bases at V and 5 bases at J, leaving 4 bases unmatched. The CDR3 sequence is CASLGTVDTQYF. CDR3 nucleotides: TGTGCCAGCCTGGGGACAGTAGATACGCAGTATTTT.

At least ten counts were recorded for this clonotype. The chain carries TRBV7-2 and TRBJ2-3; TRBD2 agrees at 7 bases. This CDR3 is 14 amino acids long. Germline V gene sequence: CDR1 SGHTA, CDR2 FQGNSA. V gave up 5 bases and J gave up 2 bases; unmatched junction bases: 4. The CDR3 DNA reads as TGTGCCAGCAGCGCGGGACTATTCACAGATACGCAGTATTTT. Protein sequence: CASSAGLFTDTQYF.

The sample holds many counts of this clonotype. The chain carries TRBV12-3 or TRBV12-4 and TRBJ2-1; either TRBD1 or TRBD2 may supply D (5 bases each). V lost 8 bases and J lost 5, with 25 bases in between. The CDR3 contains 17 residues. The CDR3 DNA is TGTGCCAGCCAGACGTCAAGGCCAGGGAGTAAGAACAATGAGCAGTTCTTC. This translates into CASQTSRPGSKNNEQFF.